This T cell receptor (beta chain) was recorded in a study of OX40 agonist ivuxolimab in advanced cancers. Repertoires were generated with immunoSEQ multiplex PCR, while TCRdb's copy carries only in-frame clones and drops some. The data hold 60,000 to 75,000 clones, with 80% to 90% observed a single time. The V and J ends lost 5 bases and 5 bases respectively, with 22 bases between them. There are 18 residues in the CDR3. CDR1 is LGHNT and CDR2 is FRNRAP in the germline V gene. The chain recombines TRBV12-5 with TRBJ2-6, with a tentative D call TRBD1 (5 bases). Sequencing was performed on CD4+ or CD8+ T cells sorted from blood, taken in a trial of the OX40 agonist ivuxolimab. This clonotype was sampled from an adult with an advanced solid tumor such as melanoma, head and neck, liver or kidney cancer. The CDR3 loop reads CASGPGCAGQSRANVLTF. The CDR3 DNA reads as TGTGCTAGTGGTCCCGGGTGTGCAGGACAAAGTCGGGCCAACGTCCTGACTTTC.